These 31 T cell receptor beta chains originate from one sample sequenced in a study of T cell repertoires in aging, cancer and after chemotherapy. Multiplex touch-down PCR with TRB-A/B primers amplified rearranged V-D-J TRB sequences. TCRdb reprocessed the multiplex PCR reads via MiXCR and lists one record per CDR3 protein. This table has roughly 1,500 distinct CDR3 sequences, roughly 22% appearing once. Peripheral blood genomic DNA, not sorted cells or RNA, was the template. The material sequenced was blood. These receptor sequences come from a human donor with a solid tumor.

The chain links TRBV7-2 to TRBJ2-7; D not resolved. The CDR3 totals 14 residues. V gave up 2 bases and J gave up 2 bases, with 10 bases separating them. The germline V gene has CDR1 SGHTA and CDR2 FQGNSA. CDR3 DNA sequence: TGTGCCAGCAGCTTATCAGAGGTCACCTACGAGCAGTACTTC. Translating gives CASSLSEVTYEQYF. Full variable domain (rest looked up from reference TRBV7-2 and TRBJ2-7): GAGVSQSPSNKVTEKGKDVELRCDPISGHTALYWYRQSLGQGLEFLIYFQGNSAPDKSGLPSDRFSAERTGGSVSTLTIQRTQQEDSAVYLCASSLSEVTYEQYFGPGTRLTVT.

This clonotype is judged medium-sized (0.01 to 0.1%). The chain carries TRBV30 and TRBJ1-1; tentative D call: TRBD1 (5 bases). CDR3 size: 13 residues. Trimming took 4 bases from V and 1 from J, leaving 10 bases between them. The germline gives CDR1 GTSNPN, CDR2 SVGIG (reference sequence). CDR3 in amino acids: CAWNLRGNTEAFF. The DNA of the CDR3 is TGTGCCTGGAATCTAAGGGGGAACACTGAAGCTTTCTTT.

The rearrangement links TRBV7-9 to TRBJ1-1; 8 nucleotides agree with TRBD1. Germline CDR1 is SEHNR and CDR2 is FQNEAQ (reference sequence). The CDR3 runs to 16 residues. Trimming cost V 7 bases and J 1 base; bases outside gene matches: 11. CDR3 protein: CASNPDRGKGNTEAFF. CDR3 bases: TGTGCCAGCAATCCCGACAGGGGCAAGGGGAACACTGAAGCTTTCTTT.

The CDR3 loop reads CASRAPRRRINNEQFF. The CDR3 bases are TGTGCCAGCAGAGCTCCCCGGAGGAGGATCAACAATGAGCAGTTCTTC. The chain couples TRBV28 to TRBJ2-1, with a possible D match to TRBD2 (5 bases). With 6 bases removed from V and 5 bases from J, the gap between germline ends came to 20 bases. The CDR3 loop spans 16 amino acids. The germline CDR1 and CDR2 sequences are MDHEN and SYDVKM.

By share, this clonotype ranks as medium-sized. The chain uses TRBV12-3 or TRBV12-4 and TRBJ2-5; 8 bases map to TRBD1. The CDR3 length is 13 residues. With V trimmed by 5 bases and J by 4 bases, 3 bases remained unmatched. The CDR3 loop is CASSPGQGETQYF. The DNA of the CDR3 is TGTGCCAGCAGTCCCGGACAGGGAGAGACCCAGTACTTC.

This clonotype came up once. Possible read error: a much larger clone is one base away. V is TRBV29-1 and J is TRBJ1-1; 7 positions agree with TRBD1. The CDR3 sequence is 12 residues long. With V trimmed by 7 bases and J by 6 bases, 8 bases remained unmatched. CDR1 SQVTM and CDR2 ANQGSEA come from the germline V gene. CDR3 nucleotide sequence: TGCAGCGAAAAACTACAGGGGTCTGAAGCTTTCTTT. It translates to CSEKLQGSEAFF.

This clonotype is large by share. The chain is built from TRBV11-1 and TRBJ1-2; D gene uncertain. This CDR3 region has 12 residues. Looked up from germline, CDR1 is SGHAT and CDR2 is FQDESV (reference sequence). V lost 7 bases to trimming and J lost 4 bases, with 10 bases between them. For the CDR3, the DNA is TGTGCCAGCAACCCACTAGGCTATGGCTACACCTTC. It codes for CASNPLGYGYTF.

This clonotype was seen a handful of times. The rearrangement links TRBV5-1 to TRBJ2-1, with TRBD2 matching over 16 bases. With 4 bases clipped from V and 7 bases from J, the junction kept 20 bases outside the gene matches. CDR1 is SGHRS and CDR2 is YFSETQ in the germline V gene. The CDR3 spans 21 residues. CDR3 bases: TGCGCCAGCAGCGCAGACAGGGGTCCGGGACTAGCGGGGGGGCCGCGGAATGAGCAGTTCTTC. Amino acids: CASSADRGPGLAGGPRNEQFF.

This clonotype ranks as medium-sized (0.01 to 0.1%). The chain joins TRBV5-1 to TRBJ2-5; D gene unclear. Germline V gives CDR1 SGHRS, CDR2 YFSETQ. V was shortened by 3 bases and J by 5 bases, with 8 bases between the two germline ends. This CDR3 has 12 residues. DNA for the CDR3: TGCGCCAGCAGCTCGATGGGGGAGACCCAGTACTTC. Translation gives CASSSMGETQYF.

By frequency in the sample, this clonotype is medium-sized (0.01 to 0.1%). The V gene is TRBV20-1, the J gene TRBJ2-1; TRBD2 agrees at 7 bases. The CDR3 is 16 residues long. The V segment lost 2 bases and the J segment 7 bases; nucleotides outside the gene matches: 14. The germline V gene has CDR1 DFQATT and CDR2 SNEGSKA (reference sequence). The CDR3 protein is CSARLLGLVWENEQFF. The CDR3 region has the DNA TGCAGTGCTAGACTCCTTGGACTAGTTTGGGAGAATGAGCAGTTCTTC.

Remarks on this clonotype: An end of the junction does not agree with germline; a read error may underlie this. The DNA of the CDR3 is TGTGCCAGCAGGCACGAGGAGACCCAGTACTTC. It specifies CASRHEETQYF. This chain connects TRBV4-3 to TRBJ2-5; D unresolved. Germline CDR1 reads LGHNA; CDR2 reads YSLEER. The CDR3 extends over 11 amino acids.

V is TRBV28 and J is TRBJ2-7; 7 nucleotides align to TRBD2. Looked up from germline, CDR1 is MDHEN and CDR2 is SYDVKM. The CDR3 has 14 residues. The V gene end was trimmed by 9 bases and the J gene end by 5 bases; junction bases not matched to a gene: 13. DNA for the CDR3: TGTGCCAGTCGGGTGGGGGGGAGTCCCCACGAGCAGTACTTC. Translated, it gives CASRVGGSPHEQYF.

This chain links TRBV10-1 with TRBJ2-3; a weak D match, TRBD1 (5 bases). Trimming left V 7 bases short and J 6 bases short, with 20 bases between. This CDR3 is 15 amino acids long. CDR1 and CDR2 (germline): WNHNN, SYGVQD (reference sequence). The CDR3 spells CASTPSKGPSDTQYF. The DNA of the CDR3 is TGCGCCAGCACCCCCTCGAAGGGGCCATCGGATACGCAGTATTTT.

This clonotype was picked up a small number of times. The chain has TRBV11-2 and TRBJ2-2, with TRBD1 matching 7 bases. The CDR3 runs 15 residues. The ends lost 2 bases at V and 5 bases at J; junction bases unmatched: 5. CDR1 and CDR2 from the germline V gene are SGHAT and FQNNGV. The CDR3 here is CASSLSDRETGELFF. The CDR3 DNA reads as TGTGCCAGCAGCTTATCCGACAGGGAGACCGGGGAGCTGTTTTTT.

This clonotype has just a few counts. The chain recombines TRBV20-1 with TRBJ2-1, with TRBD2 matching 8 bases. The V segment lost 0 bases and the J segment 8 bases; nucleotides outside the gene matches: 9. Germline-derived CDR1 and CDR2 are DFQATT and SNEGSKA (reference sequence). CDR3 length: 15 amino acids. CDR3 sequence: CSARDYGGGTDEQFF. For the CDR3, the DNA is TGCAGTGCTAGAGATTACGGCGGGGGGACCGATGAGCAGTTCTTC.

Sample share makes this clonotype medium-sized. This chain uses TRBV30 with TRBJ2-7, with 13 positions matching TRBD2. Germline CDR1 GTSNPN, CDR2 SVGIG (reference sequence). CDR3 length: 14 residues. J was trimmed by 4 bases and V by 3 bases; bases with no gene match: 3. CDR3 bases: TGTGCCTGGAGCGCGGGACTAGCGGGATACGAGCAGTACTTC. It yields the protein CAWSAGLAGYEQYF.

This clonotype came up a few times. The V and J genes are TRBV7-9 and TRBJ2-3; 10 bases match TRBD1. V lost 1 base to trimming and J lost 5 bases; unmatched junction nucleotides: 6. The CDR3 length is 16 residues. Germline-derived CDR1 and CDR2 are SEHNR and FQNEAQ (reference sequence). The CDR3 here is CASSLVGQGVQDTQYF. The DNA of the CDR3 is TGTGCCAGCAGCTTAGTCGGACAGGGGGTGCAAGATACGCAGTATTTT. Complete variable domain (other parts from reference TRBV7-9 and TRBJ2-3): DTGVSQNPRHKITKRGQNVTFRCDPISEHNRLYWYRQTLGQGPEFLTYFQNEAQLEKSRLLSDRFSAERPKGSFSTLEIQRTEQGDSAMYLCASSLVGQGVQDTQYFGPGTRLTVL.

This sequence joins TRBV6-2 or TRBV6-3 and TRBJ2-7, with 9 bases lining up with TRBD2. The ends lost 2 bases at V and 5 bases at J; junction bases unmatched: 7. The length of the CDR3 is 15 residues. Germline-derived CDR1 and CDR2 are MNHEY and SVGEGT. The CDR3 sequence is CASSYEGLAFDEQYF. DNA of the CDR3: TGTGCCAGCAGTTACGAAGGACTAGCGTTCGACGAGCAGTACTTC.

By sample fraction, this clonotype is large. V usage is TRBV29-1 and J usage is TRBJ2-7; D unresolved. This CDR3 is built from 11 residues. Trimming removed 4 bases at V and 0 bases at J, with 4 bases between. Germline V gene data show CDR1 as SQVTM and CDR2 as ANQGSEA. CDR3 amino acids: CSVVSSYEQYF. The CDR3 region has the DNA TGCAGCGTTGTGAGCTCCTACGAGCAGTACTTC.

This rearrangement joins TRBV28 to TRBJ2-2; tentative D call: TRBD1 (6 bases). Germline lookup yields CDR1 MDHEN and CDR2 SYDVKM. V lost 6 bases, J lost 1 base, and 12 bases lay in between. CDR3 length equals 15 residues. The CDR3 DNA reads TGTGCCAGCAGCACTACAGGGCAGAACACCGGGGAGCTGTTTTTT. Amino acid sequence: CASSTTGQNTGELFF.

This clonotype is medium-sized within its sample. This chain uses TRBV6-5 with TRBJ2-1; 7 nucleotides agree with TRBD2. CDR1 is MNHEY and CDR2 is SVGAGI in the germline V gene. CDR3 length: 11 amino acids. V shed 9 bases and J 4 bases; nucleotides not matched to a gene: 0. DNA of the CDR3: TGTGCCAGGGGGGGGTACAATGAGCAGTTCTTC. Translated: CARGGYNEQFF.

This clonotype counts as medium-sized. CDR3 protein: CASSDTDTYEQYF. Here the CDR3 DNA reads TGTGCCAGCAGTGACACAGATACCTACGAGCAGTACTTC. The chain couples TRBV6-4 to TRBJ2-7; D unclear. CDR3 length equals 13 residues. Germline assignment: CDR1 MRHNA and CDR2 SNTAGT. V lost 2 bases, J lost 2 bases, and 7 bases lay in between.

By share, this clonotype ranks as medium-sized (0.01 to 0.1%). J is TRBJ1-2 and V is TRBV12-3 or TRBV12-4; no firm D call. Trimming took 4 bases from V and 4 from J, leaving 16 bases between them. This CDR3 spans 15 amino acids. DNA of the CDR3: TGTGCCAGCAGTTCAAGTAAATCGGGGTTCTATGGCTACACCTTC. This encodes CASSSSKSGFYGYTF.

In its sample, this clonotype is medium-sized (0.01 to 0.1%). V and J are TRBV19 and TRBJ1-3; possibly TRBD1 for D (6 bases). The CDR3 spans 14 residues. Looked up from germline, CDR1 is LNHDA and CDR2 is SQIVND (reference sequence). Trimming cost V 5 bases and J 3 bases, with 11 bases left between them. In DNA, the CDR3 is TGTGCCAGTAGTGCCAGGGGAAGTGGAAACACCATATATTTT. Translated: CASSARGSGNTIYF.

This clonotype was found a few times. The gene calls are TRBV4-2 and TRBJ1-4, with 8 bases aligning to TRBD1. This CDR3 is built from 16 residues. CDR1 LGHNA and CDR2 YNFKEQ come from the germline V gene. The V segment lost 4 bases and the J segment 7 bases; nucleotides outside the gene matches: 11. The CDR3 here is CASSRGGQGYSEKLFF. The CDR3 coding sequence is TGTGCCAGCAGCCGAGGAGGACAGGGCTATAGTGAAAAACTGTTTTTT.

There are a few counts of this clonotype. DNA of the CDR3: TGTGCCTCGACTGGGGGGACGCATTTCCCGGTGGGGGCTTTCTTT. Its translation is CASTGGTHFPVGAFF. The chain recombines TRBV6-5 with TRBJ1-1; perhaps TRBD1 as D (5 bases). The CDR3 is 15 residues long. Germline V gene sequence: CDR1 MNHEY, CDR2 SVGAGI. V lost 11 bases to trimming and J lost 11 bases, with 30 bases between them.

This clonotype rates as medium-sized (0.01 to 0.1%). CDR3 DNA sequence: TGTGCCAGCAGCTTGGAAGCTGGCGATAACTATGGCTACACCTTC. Its protein is CASSLEAGDNYGYTF. The chain employs TRBV5-5 and TRBJ1-2; no clear D gene. Germline V CDR1 and CDR2: SGHKS, YYEKEE (reference sequence). V dropped 0 bases and J dropped 1 base, with 10 bases sitting between them. The CDR3 contains 15 residues.

This clonotype qualifies as medium-sized. The junction shows a germline mismatch at one end, possibly a read error. V and J are TRBV4-3 and TRBJ2-2; tentative D call: TRBD1 (6 bases). The CDR3 is 16 residues long. The germline V gene encodes CDR1 LGHNA and CDR2 YSLEER. The CDR3 loop is CASSQGTAGDVGELFF. For the CDR3, the DNA is TGTGCCAGCAGCCAAGGGACCGCAGGGGATGTCGGGGAGCTGTTTTTT.

By share, this clonotype counts as large. V and J are TRBV6-5 and TRBJ2-7, with no clear D. This CDR3 is 11 amino acids long. V gave up 2 bases and J gave up 6 bases, with 5 bases separating them. Germline CDR1 MNHEY, CDR2 SVGAGI. The CDR3 sequence is CASSYGVEQYF. The CDR3 region has the DNA TGTGCCAGCAGTTACGGCGTCGAGCAGTACTTC.

Within the sample, this clonotype is medium-sized. This rearrangement joins TRBV11-2 to TRBJ1-1; the D is unclear. In germline, CDR1 is SGHAT, CDR2 FQNNGV. The length of the CDR3 is 16 residues. Trimming took 2 bases from V and 6 from J, leaving 19 bases between them. DNA of the CDR3: TGTGCCAGCAGCTTACTCACCCCCGGTAACTGGGCTGAAGCTTTCTTT. Protein sequence: CASSLLTPGNWAEAFF.

This clonotype is labeled large (0.1 to 1%). This chain uses TRBV27 with TRBJ1-1; TRBD1 is a possible D gene (6 bases). CDR3 length equals 13 residues. Per the germline V gene, CDR1 is MNHEY and CDR2 is SMNVEV (reference sequence). Trimming pared 6 bases from V and 3 bases from J, leaving 11 bases between. CDR3: CASRGTMDTEAFF. The CDR3, as DNA: TGTGCCAGCAGGGGGACAATGGACACTGAAGCTTTCTTT.